This T cell receptor beta chain was captured by sequencing in a study of blood T cells in healthy people across ages. Study summary: When template switching was applied, about one barcoded beta molecule was captured per two T cells. Overall study results and limits: The long-lived group displayed more naive CD4+ cells, plus higher diversity, than the aged donors did.

Then a second PCR, running roughly 7 to 12 cycles, was carried out with a sample-barcoded 5' primer and a J-beta primer mix. The study obtained at least 3 million CDR3-containing paired-end reads from every sample. TCRdb re-analysed the 5' RACE reads in MiXCR, keeping a single row per CDR3 protein. The sample shows roughly 2 million distinct CDR3 sequences, around 50% of them seen only once. Each donor was a healthy Caucasian individual from Russia, aged roughly 6 to 100. Only a few counts were recorded for this clonotype. Its antigen is as yet unknown. Trimming shortened V by 3 bases and J by 10 bases, and 9 bases separated the two germline ends. The CDR3 consists of 12 residues.

The sample taken for sequencing was blood. The chain carries TRBV12-3 or TRBV12-4 and TRBJ1-4; D remains ambiguous. The clonotype was recovered from a woman aged 40 to 50 in good health. CDR3 DNA: TGTGCCAGCAGTTTGACATCGGGAAAACTGTTTTTT. Protein sequence: CASSLTSGKLFF.